Below, 28 T cell receptor beta chains from the same sample are listed, as sequenced in a study of cytomegalovirus exposure and HLA in healthy donors (dated by TCRdb to 2016 to 2017). Library preparation used the immunoSEQ multiplex PCR assay. For the multiplex PCR, a mixture combining 60 forward primers for TCR Vbeta segments and 13 reverse primers for TCR Jbeta segments was used. Entries here come from immuneACCESS through TCRdb and include only in-frame sequences with V and J called. Some clones fail to appear in such tables; in the studies checked, an unresolved V gene covers under half of the shortfall, and the cause of the remainder is unknown. Counted in this sample were around 190,000 clones; 80% of them appeared once. The top ten hold about 1% of the sample. The sample was PBMCs. Receptors were obtained from a woman aged 40 to 50 in good health and CMV-seronegative.

The J gene is TRBJ2-2, the V gene TRBV7-2, with TRBD1 identical over 7 bases. Trimming took 5 bases from V and 9 from J; bases not matched to a gene: 12. This CDR3 region has 15 residues. CDR1 and CDR2 from the germline V gene are SGHTA and FQGNSA. In DNA, the CDR3 is TGTGCCAGCAGCGGGCGAGGCGAGGGGGCGCGGGAGCTGTTTTTT. Protein product: CASSGRGEGARELFF. Full variable domain (remainder filled in from reference TRBV7-2 and TRBJ2-2): GAGVSQSPSNKVTEKGKDVELRCDPISGHTALYWYRQSLGQGLEFLIYFQGNSAPDKSGLPSDRFSAERTGGSVSTLTIQRTQQEDSAVYLCASSGRGEGARELFFGEGSRLTVL.

The rearrangement uses TRBV30 and TRBJ1-1, with D possibly matching TRBD1 (5 bases). Trimming removed 2 bases from V and 2 bases from J, with 9 bases in between. CDR3 length equals 13 residues. CDR1 is GTSNPN and CDR2 is SVGIG in the germline V gene (reference sequence). CDR3 nucleotide sequence: TGTGCCTGGAGTCGGACATTCAACACTGAAGCTTTCTTT. It yields the protein CAWSRTFNTEAFF.

The chain employs TRBV5-4 and TRBJ1-2, with a possible D match to TRBD1 (6 bases). Trimming stripped 5 bases from V and 2 bases from J, with 7 bases between. The germline CDR1 and CDR2 sequences are SGHNT and YYREEE (reference sequence). CDR3 length equals 12 residues. For the CDR3, the DNA is TGTGCCAGCAGTCAGGGGAACTATGGCTACACCTTC. The encoded protein is CASSQGNYGYTF.

This clone showed up just a few times. J is TRBJ2-3 and V is TRBV7-9, with 7 bases that match TRBD2. The CDR3 runs 15 residues. Germline CDR1 is SEHNR and CDR2 is FQNEAQ (reference sequence). V shed 5 bases and J 2 bases; nucleotides not matched to a gene: 7. The CDR3 DNA is TGTGCCAGCAGCAATGCACTAGCGAACACAGATACGCAGTATTTT. It yields the protein CASSNALANTDTQYF.

V and J are TRBV7-3 and TRBJ2-2, with D possibly TRBD2 on 5 matching bases. Trimming removed 5 bases at V and 7 bases at J, with 14 bases between. The length of the CDR3 is 14 residues. The germline V gene encodes CDR1 SGHTA and CDR2 FQGTGA. CDR3 sequence: CASSPWGADGELFF. CDR3 nucleotides: TGTGCCAGCAGCCCATGGGGAGCGGACGGGGAGCTGTTTTTT.

This sequence joins TRBV7-2 and TRBJ1-3, with D uncertain. CDR1 is SGHTA, CDR2 FQGNSA, per germline. The CDR3 is 16 residues long. Trimming removed 1 base at V and 4 bases at J, with 14 bases between. The CDR3 nucleotides are TGTGCCAGCAGCTTAGTGGTAGGAGCCCAGGGAAACACCATATATTTT. Encoded protein: CASSLVVGAQGNTIYF.

The rearrangement joins TRBV7-3 to TRBJ2-1; D remains unclear. Trimming pared 2 bases from V and 1 base from J, leaving 9 bases between. CDR1 and CDR2 (germline): SGHTA, FQGTGA. This CDR3 is 15 amino acids long. The CDR3 DNA is TGTGCCAGCAGCTTAGCGTCAAGTTCCTACAATGAGCAGTTCTTC. Its protein product is CASSLASSSYNEQFF.

A few counts support this clone. This may be a read error: a much more frequent sequence differs by one nucleotide. The chain employs TRBV6-1 and TRBJ2-3, with no clear D. Germline CDR1 is MNHNS and CDR2 is SASEGT. The CDR3 is 15 residues long. V was trimmed by 2 bases and J by 0 bases, leaving 9 bases between them. CDR3 bases: TGTGCCAGCAGTGAAACTCGCGGTAGCACAGATACGCAGTATTTT. Protein: CASSETRGSTDTQYF.

V gene TRBV5-1 combines with J gene TRBJ2-3; 10 bases are shared with TRBD2. V lost 4 bases to trimming and J lost 6 bases; unmatched junction nucleotides: 11. CDR3 length equals 16 residues. Looked up from germline, CDR1 is SGHRS and CDR2 is YFSETQ. CDR3: CASSPRTSGDMDTQYF. The CDR3 DNA reads TGCGCCAGCAGCCCTCGGACTAGCGGAGACATGGATACGCAGTATTTT. The whole variable domain, filled in from reference TRBV5-1 and TRBJ2-3, reads KAGVTQTPRYLIKTRGQQVTLSCSPISGHRSVSWYQQTPGQGLQFLFEYFSETQRNKGNFPGRFSGRQFSNSRSEMNVSTLELGDSALYLCASSPRTSGDMDTQYFGPGTRLTVL.

CDR3 loop: CASSDPGLAYFGEQYF. Here the CDR3 DNA reads TGTGCCAGCAGTGACCCGGGACTAGCCTATTTCGGGGAGCAGTACTTC. V usage is TRBV6-1 and J usage is TRBJ2-5; 9 nucleotides line up with TRBD2. This CDR3 comprises 16 residues. J gave up 11 bases and V 3 bases, and 16 bases lay outside the gene matches. The germline V gene has CDR1 MNHNS and CDR2 SASEGT.

The gene calls are TRBV27 and TRBJ2-1, with 7 bases fitting TRBD1. Unmatched junction bases numbered 10, after V lost 6 bases and J lost 2 bases. This CDR3 has 16 residues. Germline V gene sequence: CDR1 MNHEY, CDR2 SMNVEV (reference sequence). CDR3 sequence: CASSRSRQGPYNEQFF. The CDR3 nucleotides are TGTGCCAGCAGCCGGTCGAGACAGGGCCCCTACAATGAGCAGTTCTTC.

This sequence joins TRBV10-3 and TRBJ2-1, with a tentative D call TRBD2 (5 bases). In germline, CDR1 is ENHRY, CDR2 SYGVKD. The length of the CDR3 is 15 residues. The germline V and J ends were trimmed by 4 bases and 6 bases, with 16 bases remaining between them. The CDR3 region is CAISVGGSGGNEQFF. CDR3 coding DNA: TGTGCCATCAGTGTAGGAGGCTCCGGCGGCAATGAGCAGTTCTTC.

This clone was recorded once. This CDR3 is CASRRTGGYGYTF. The CDR3 DNA reads TGTGCCAGCAGGCGGACAGGGGGTTATGGCTACACCTTC. The genes are TRBV7-2 and TRBJ1-2; 10 nucleotides agree with TRBD1. Germline assignment: CDR1 SGHTA and CDR2 FQGNSA. The length of the CDR3 is 13 residues. J gave up 5 bases and V 6 bases, and 3 bases lay outside the gene matches.

This clone was found once. V and J are TRBV2 and TRBJ1-1; no definite D call. Trimming left V 1 base short and J 5 bases short, with 14 bases between. The germline CDR1 and CDR2 sequences are SNHLY and FYNNEI. The CDR3 covers 15 residues. The CDR3, as DNA: TGTGCCAGCAGTGAAGGAGCTATCGCGTGGACTGAAGCTTTCTTT. Translating it yields CASSEGAIAWTEAFF.

The V gene is TRBV11-3, the J gene TRBJ1-1, with 9 bases matching TRBD1. The CDR3 consists of 15 residues. The germline gives CDR1 SGHNT, CDR2 YENEEA. The V segment lost 2 bases and the J segment 1 base; nucleotides outside the gene matches: 2. The CDR3 DNA reads TGTGCCAGCAGCTTACTGGGACAGGGGAACACTGAAGCTTTCTTT. Its protein product is CASSLLGQGNTEAFF.

The chain recombines TRBV4-3 with TRBJ1-5; maybe TRBD1 (5 bases). This CDR3 comprises 16 residues. The V end lost 0 bases, the J end lost 5 bases, and 14 bases lay between the germline ends. Germline V gene data show CDR1 as LGHNA and CDR2 as YSLEER. The CDR3, as DNA: TGCGCCAGCAGCCAAGATTTGGGGGAGGGGCATCAGCCCCAGCATTTT. It codes for CASSQDLGEGHQPQHF.

V usage is TRBV29-1 and J usage is TRBJ2-5; 10 bases agree with TRBD1. With the DNA end fitting TRBJ2-7 better, the J assignment may be wrong. This CDR3 has 12 residues. Germline CDR1 and CDR2: SQVTM and ANQGSEA. The CDR3 DNA is TGCAGCGCTGCCGGGACAGGGGACGAGCAGTACTTC. Protein sequence: CSAAGTGDEQYF.

This clone was seen just once. This chain links TRBV7-6 with TRBJ2-3, with TRBD1 matching over 9 bases. With 5 bases clipped from V and 0 bases from J, the junction kept 3 bases outside the gene matches. CDR1 and CDR2 from the germline V gene are SGHVS and FNYEAQ. The CDR3 has 15 amino acids. CDR3 sequence: CASSPGQGSTDTQYF. DNA of the CDR3: TGTGCCAGCAGCCCGGGACAGGGAAGCACAGATACGCAGTATTTT.

This chain links TRBV6-1 with TRBJ2-5; maybe TRBD2 (6 bases). The CDR3 length is 15 residues. The V and J ends lost 4 bases and 4 bases respectively, with 16 bases between them. Germline assignment: CDR1 MNHNS and CDR2 SASEGT. The CDR3 region is CASSVKGRFPETQYF. The CDR3 DNA follows: TGTGCCAGCAGTGTAAAGGGGAGGTTCCCAGAGACCCAGTACTTC.

The gene calls are TRBV6-1 and TRBJ2-7, with TRBD2 matching over 7 bases. V lost 7 bases, J lost 0 bases, and 3 bases stayed unmatched. CDR1 MNHNS and CDR2 SASEGT come from the germline V gene. The CDR3 is 13 amino acids. The CDR3 DNA follows: TGTGCCAGCACCCGGGACTACTCCTACGAGCAGTACGTC. Translating gives CASTRDYSYEQYV.

The V gene is TRBV6-5, the J gene TRBJ2-1; D perhaps matches TRBD2 (7 bases). The germline V and J ends were trimmed by 2 bases and 12 bases, with 11 bases remaining between them. Germline V gene data show CDR1 as MNHEY and CDR2 as SVGAGI. This CDR3 has 12 residues. The CDR3, as DNA: TGTGCCAGCAGTTACAGGGGGACTACGCAGTTCTTC. The encoded protein is CASSYRGTTQFF.

The chain combines TRBV15 with TRBJ2-1; 8 bases line up with TRBD2. The trim removed 7 bases at V and 0 bases at J, leaving 5 bases unmatched. CDR1 is LNHNV and CDR2 is YYDKDF in the germline V gene (reference sequence). The CDR3 is 15 amino acids. As DNA, the CDR3 is TGTGCCACCACAAGCGGGGGCTACTCCTACAATGAGCAGTTCTTC. Protein product: CATTSGGYSYNEQFF.

Note on this clone: Germline and junction disagree at one end, which may indicate a read error. The V gene is TRBV29-1, the J gene TRBJ2-1; D gene ambiguous. The CDR3 spans 15 residues. The germline CDR1 and CDR2 sequences are SQVTM and ANQGSEA. CDR3 in amino acids: CSVRPPLVPYHEQFF. The CDR3 nucleotides read TGCAGCGTTCGCCCACCCCTCGTGCCCTACCATGAGCAGTTCTTC.

This chain uses TRBV19 with TRBJ2-2; a possible D gene is TRBD2 (6 bases). The germline gives CDR1 LNHDA, CDR2 SQIVND (reference sequence). Trimming took off 7 bases at V and 1 base at J, with 13 bases between the two ends. The CDR3 extends over 15 amino acids. In DNA form, the CDR3 reads TGTGCCAGTACCCCCTGGGGGGAGAACACCGGGGAGCTGTTTTTT. As protein: CASTPWGENTGELFF. Drawing the rest from reference TRBV19 and TRBJ2-2, the complete variable domain is DGGITQSPKYLFRKEGQNVTLSCEQNLNHDAMYWYRQDPGQGLRLIYYSQIVNDFQKGDIAEGYSVSREKKESFPLTVTSAQKNPTAFYLCASTPWGENTGELFFGEGSRLTVL.

The chain employs TRBV4-3 and TRBJ1-3; the D is unclear. This CDR3 spans 13 amino acids. CDR1 and CDR2 (germline): LGHNA, YSLEER. Trimming took 0 bases from V and 2 from J, leaving 2 bases between them. The CDR3: CASSQDTGNTIYF. The CDR3 coding sequence is TGCGCCAGCAGCCAAGATACTGGAAACACCATATATTTT.

This clone was found once. CDR3 nucleotides: TGTGCCTGGAGTGTAATGATGCCGCGGGAGCAGTACTTC. This translates into CAWSVMMPREQYF. The chain employs TRBV30 and TRBJ2-7; D is ambiguous. CDR3 length: 13 residues. V gave up 0 bases and J gave up 7 bases, with 13 bases separating them. CDR1 GTSNPN and CDR2 SVGIG come from the germline V gene (reference sequence).

This chain uses TRBV6-1 with TRBJ2-7, with a weak D call TRBD1 (6 bases). Trimming removed 6 bases from V and 9 bases from J, with 12 bases in between. CDR3 length: 11 amino acids. Per the germline V gene, CDR1 is MNHNS and CDR2 is SASEGT. The CDR3 region has the DNA TGTGCCAGCAGACAACAGGGACCGCAGTACGTC. Translation: CASRQQGPQYV.

CDR3: CASSIQRTEFNYGYTF. CDR3 in DNA: TGTGCCAGTAGTATCCAAAGGACAGAATTTAACTATGGCTACACCTTC. The rearrangement uses TRBV19 and TRBJ1-2, with D tentatively TRBD1 (6 bases). Trimming shortened V by 3 bases and J by 1 base, and 15 bases separated the two germline ends. CDR1 is LNHDA, CDR2 SQIVND, per germline (reference sequence). This CDR3 is 16 amino acids long.